This entry describes one T cell receptor (beta chain). This sample stems from a study of TIL therapy for anti-PD-1-resistant metastatic lung cancer. Looking at the study overall: Patients then received nivolumab; progressors got lymphodepletion, TIL and IL-2.

As to time point: pre-treatment sample, taken before nivolumab and TIL therapy. The immunoSEQ assay was v3. TCRdb's copy holds only in-frame clones and misses some; the assay was immunoSEQ multiplex PCR. The table lists tens of thousands of clones, roughly 79% of them singletons. This clonotype was sampled from a person aged 25 to 85 with non-small cell lung cancer. This sample comprised blood, obtained at baseline.

As DNA, the CDR3 is TGTGCCAGCAGCCACGGTAGGGGCAGGGGGAGGGATAGCACAGATACGCAGTATTTT. It specifies CASSHGRGRGRDSTDTQYF. The chain has TRBV9 and TRBJ2-3, with D tentatively TRBD1 or TRBD2 (7 bases each). Germline CDR1 is SGDLS and CDR2 is YYNGEE. This CDR3 is 19 amino acids long. Deletions cut 4 bases from V and 0 bases from J, with 24 bases between.